These T cell receptor beta chains were read from a single sample in a study of cytomegalovirus exposure and HLA in healthy donors. The assay was immunoSEQ multiplex PCR, and TCRdb's table has in-frame clones only and misses some. The sample yields 75,000 to 100,000 clones, around 82% seen once. Material: PBMCs. All receptors derive from a man aged 40-55 years in good health and CMV-seronegative. Both conserved end residues are part of each CDR3. A D gene is named only where the DNA matches it firmly. Expanded clones are given a class, and other clones once, few, many or no size at all.

abundance	v_gene	d_gene	j_gene	CDR3aa	CDR3nt
NA	TRBV19	TRBD1	TRBJ1-1	CASTDRDSAFF	TGTGCCAGTACCGACAGGGACAGTGCTTTCTTT
NA	TRBV7-6	NA	TRBJ1-6	CASSPGVSYNSPLHF	TGTGCCAGCAGCCCCGGGGTTTCCTATAATTCACCCCTCCACTTT
NA	TRBV6-6	NA	TRBJ2-3	CASSYLTDTQYF	TGTGCCAGCAGTTACCTCACAGATACGCAGTATTTT
NA	TRBV5-1	TRBD1	TRBJ2-7	CASSLEGQPNYEQYF	TGCGCCAGCAGCTTGGAGGGACAGCCTAATTACGAGCAGTACTTC
NA	TRBV11-2	TRBD2	TRBJ2-2	CASSLALAGVSTGELFF	TGTGCCAGCAGCTTAGCTCTGGCGGGAGTTAGCACCGGGGAGCTGTTTTTT
few	TRBV5-1	NA	TRBJ2-5	CASSLGTRRGETQYF	TGCGCCAGCAGCTTGGGTACGAGACGCGGGGAGACCCAGTACTTC
NA	TRBV4-2	TRBD1	TRBJ2-7	CASSQRKPGQGTYEQYF	TGTGCCAGCAGCCAACGAAAACCGGGACAGGGGACTTACGAGCAGTACTTC
NA	TRBV7-2	TRBD1	TRBJ1-2	CASSLTGQGADYGYTF	TGTGCCAGCAGCTTAACAGGGCAGGGGGCGGACTATGGCTACACCTTC
medium-sized	TRBV4-1	TRBD1	TRBJ1-4	CASSQETGTGGEKLFF	TGCGCCAGCAGCCAAGAGACCGGGACAGGGGGCGAAAAACTGTTTTTT
NA	TRBV30	TRBD1	TRBJ1-2	CAWSMGTGGLYGYTF	TGTGCCTGGAGTATGGGAACAGGGGGCCTCTATGGCTACACCTTC
NA	TRBV2	NA	TRBJ2-7	CASSGGAYEQYF	TGTGCCAGCAGTGGGGGGGCCTACGAGCAGTACTTC
NA	TRBV5-1	NA	TRBJ2-1	CASSQTENEQFF	TGCGCCAGCAGCCAGACGGAGAATGAGCAGTTCTTC
NA	TRBV29-1	TRBD1	TRBJ1-4	CSVGTGGEYEKLFF	TGCAGCGTGGGGACAGGGGGCGAGTATGAAAAACTGTTTTTT
NA	TRBV27	TRBD1	TRBJ1-1	CASSLSNRGRTEAFF	TGTGCCAGCAGTTTGTCGAACAGGGGGCGCACTGAAGCTTTCTTT
NA	TRBV7-2	NA	TRBJ2-2	CASSSIGGYTGELFF	TGTGCCAGCAGCTCTATTGGGGGGTACACCGGGGAGCTGTTTTTT
once	TRBV6-1	TRBD1	TRBJ2-7	CASRKDRVSYEQYF	TGTGCCAGCAGAAAGGACAGGGTCTCCTACGAGCAGTACTTC
NA	TRBV28	TRBD1	TRBJ1-5	CASSLPGQGNQPQHF	TGTGCCAGCAGTTTACCGGGACAGGGGAATCAGCCCCAGCATTTT
NA	TRBV7-6	TRBD2	TRBJ2-5	CASSLGLAQETQYF	TGTGCCAGCAGCTTAGGACTAGCTCAAGAGACCCAGTACTTC
NA	TRBV29-1	TRBD1	TRBJ2-2	CSGMTGAVTGELFF	TGCAGCGGAATGACAGGGGCCGTCACCGGGGAGCTGTTTTTT
NA	TRBV19	TRBD2	TRBJ2-7	CASSNIAGDSYEQYF	TGTGCCAGTAGCAATATAGCGGGAGATTCCTACGAGCAGTACTTC
NA	TRBV28	TRBD1	TRBJ1-6	CASLRTGDNSPLHF	TGTGCCAGTCTCAGGACAGGGGATAATTCACCCCTCCACTTT
once	TRBV27	TRBD2	TRBJ2-2	CASSLGLAGTGELFF	TGTGCCAGCAGTTTGGGACTAGCGGGAACTGGGGAGCTGTTTTTT
few	TRBV5-1	TRBD2	TRBJ2-2	CASSLDVGGRNTGELFF	TGCGCCAGCAGCTTGGACGTTGGCGGGAGGAACACCGGGGAGCTGTTTTTT
NA	TRBV2	TRBD2	TRBJ2-3	CASSDGLAGGTTDTQYF	TGTGCCAGCAGCGACGGACTAGCGGGGGGAACCACAGATACGCAGTATTTT
NA	TRBV5-1	NA	TRBJ2-3	CASSSGGISTDTQYF	TGCGCCAGCAGCTCTGGAGGTATTAGCACAGATACGCAGTATTTT
once	TRBV10-3	TRBD2	TRBJ2-7	CAISESLAGVDEQYF	TGTGCCATCAGTGAGTCTCTAGCGGGAGTGGACGAGCAGTACTTC
NA	TRBV28	NA	TRBJ2-7	CASSSGTTSYEQYF	TGTGCCAGCAGCTCCGGGACAACCTCCTACGAGCAGTACTTC
NA	TRBV5-1	NA	TRBJ2-3	CASKEGSPPDTQYF	TGCGCCAGCAAGGAGGGCTCACCCCCAGATACGCAGTATTTT
NA	TRBV6-6	TRBD2	TRBJ2-7	CASSYSASGSYEQYF	TGTGCCAGCAGTTACTCCGCTAGCGGGAGCTACGAGCAGTACTTC
NA	TRBV28	TRBD2	TRBJ2-1	CASDSGREQFF	TGTGCCAGTGATAGCGGGAGAGAGCAGTTCTTC
NA	TRBV6-6	TRBD1	TRBJ2-5	CASSYSGTRGETQYF	TGTGCCAGCAGTTACTCCGGGACCAGGGGGGAGACCCAGTACTTC
NA	TRBV5-4	NA	TRBJ2-1	CASSFGENEQFF	TGTGCCAGCAGTTTTGGGGAGAATGAGCAGTTCTTC
few	TRBV2	TRBD1	TRBJ1-1	CASRRQGMAFF	TGTGCCAGCAGGAGACAGGGCATGGCTTTCTTT
few	TRBV29-1	TRBD2	TRBJ2-7	CSVGLAGGHEQYF	TGCAGCGTCGGACTAGCGGGAGGACACGAGCAGTACTTC
NA	TRBV30	NA	TRBJ2-2	CAWSTLGTVGELFF	TGTGCCTGGAGTACTCTAGGAACCGTTGGGGAGCTGTTTTTT
NA	TRBV4-1	NA	TRBJ2-7	CASSHTNTEQYF	TGCGCCAGCAGCCACACCAACACCGAGCAGTACTTC
few	TRBV5-8	NA	TRBJ2-6	CASSLQLAGSVSGANVLTF	TGTGCCAGCAGCTTGCAATTGGCGGGCTCGGTATCTGGGGCCAACGTCCTGACTTTC
NA	TRBV6-1	NA	TRBJ1-3	CASTPPGNTIYF	TGTGCCAGCACTCCCCCTGGAAACACCATATATTTT
many	TRBV30	NA	TRBJ1-4	CAWTRQINEKLFF	TGTGCCTGGACTAGGCAGATTAATGAAAAACTGTTTTTT
NA	TRBV5-1	NA	TRBJ2-1	CASSLDSLFSYNEQFF	TGCGCCAGCAGCCTAGACTCGCTTTTTTCCTACAATGAGCAGTTCTTC
few	TRBV27	TRBD1	TRBJ2-7	CASSLLGQGAYEQYF	TGTGCCAGCAGTTTACTTGGACAGGGGGCTTACGAGCAGTACTTC
few	TRBV5-1	TRBD2	TRBJ2-1	CASSTQRGDYNEQFF	TGCGCCAGCAGCACTCAGCGGGGGGACTACAATGAGCAGTTCTTC
NA	TRBV5-1	TRBD1	TRBJ2-6	CASSLTTGAFPSGANVLTF	TGCGCCAGCAGCCTGACGACAGGGGCCTTTCCTTCTGGGGCCAACGTCCTGACTTTC
NA	TRBV30	NA	TRBJ1-6	CAGISLGALHF	TGTGCCGGTATCAGCTTAGGAGCCCTCCACTTT
NA	TRBV11-2	NA	TRBJ2-3	CASSPHTDTQYF	TGTGCCAGCAGCCCCCATACAGATACGCAGTATTTT
NA	TRBV4-1	NA	TRBJ2-1	CASSQEGDHSSYNEQFF	TGCGCCAGCAGCCAAGAGGGAGATCACAGCTCCTACAATGAGCAGTTCTTC
NA	TRBV9	TRBD1	TRBJ2-7	CASSSGDRASEQYF	TGTGCCAGCAGCTCGGGGGACAGGGCGTCCGAGCAGTACTTC
NA	TRBV30	NA	TRBJ1-6	CAWRDSNSPLHF	TGTGCCTGGAGGGACAGTAATTCACCCCTCCACTTT
few	TRBV5-1	NA	TRBJ2-5	CASSPRTDRETQYF	TGCGCCAGCAGCCCCCGGACAGACAGAGAGACCCAGTACTTC
NA	TRBV6-5	TRBD1	TRBJ2-2	CASRSQGAKGGELFF	TGTGCCAGCAGATCCCAGGGGGCCAAGGGCGGGGAGCTGTTTTTT
NA	TRBV5-1	NA	TRBJ1-1	CASSTRPDIPNTEAFF	TGCGCCAGCAGCACCCGTCCCGACATCCCGAACACTGAAGCTTTCTTT
NA	TRBV10-2	TRBD2	TRBJ2-7	CASTASGTSYEQYF	TGCGCCAGCACAGCTAGCGGTACTTCCTACGAGCAGTACTTC